Shown below are 5 T cell receptor beta chains from a single sample sequenced in a study of CD8+ T cells in alopecia areata. Sequencing relied on a cDNA template that was reverse transcribed from extracted RNA. Data came from immunoSEQ multiplex PCR; TCRdb stores just in-frame clones and leaves some out. The sample lists some 150,000 clones, roughly 70% occurring once. Sample: CD8+ T cells sorted from blood, taken at week 0. These receptors all stem from a human donor with alopecia areata.

The chain employs TRBV29-1 and TRBJ1-1; 7 bases match TRBD1. The junction had 9 bases not matched to a gene; V was cut back by 6 bases and J by 11 bases. The CDR3 has 11 residues. Germline V gene data show CDR1 as SQVTM and CDR2 as ANQGSEA. The CDR3: CSVRQGGGAFF. CDR3 nucleotide sequence: TGCAGCGTCAGACAGGGTGGAGGTGCTTTCTTT.

CDR3 DNA sequence: TGTGCCAGCAGCTCCCGGACTAGCGGGGTAGAAGAGACCCAGTACTTC. Encoded protein: CASSSRTSGVEETQYF. The rearrangement joins TRBV13 to TRBJ2-5, with TRBD2 identical over 12 bases. The CDR3 contains 16 residues. V shed 4 bases, J shed 3 bases, and the junction held 6 bases outside the gene matches. CDR1 is PRHDT, CDR2 FYEKMQ, per germline (reference sequence).

This clone came up a few times. The CDR3 region is CSGTSSYNEQFF. The CDR3 DNA is TGCAGCGGGACGAGCTCCTACAATGAGCAGTTCTTC. The V call is TRBV29-1, the J call TRBJ2-1; D is undetermined. V lost 7 bases to trimming and J lost 0 bases, with 7 bases between them. Germline CDR1 SQVTM, CDR2 ANQGSEA. This CDR3 contains 12 residues.

V and J are TRBV7-9 and TRBJ1-1; 8 bases line up with TRBD1. The CDR3 has 14 residues. Germline V gives CDR1 SEHNR, CDR2 FQNEAQ (reference sequence). V was pared by 6 bases and J by 5 bases, with 8 bases of the junction left unmatched. In DNA, the CDR3 is TGTGCCAGCAGACCACAGGGGGAGATAACTGAAGCTTTCTTT. Translating it yields CASRPQGEITEAFF.

Remarks on this clone: Other DNA sequences in this sample translate to the same CDR3. The V and J genes are TRBV6-5 and TRBJ2-7; D is undetermined. The V end was cut by 0 bases, the J end by 6 bases, with 6 bases between. Looked up from germline, CDR1 is MNHEY and CDR2 is SVGAGI. The CDR3 is made up of 12 amino acids. CDR3 DNA: TGTGCCAGCAGTTACTCAGGTAGCGAGCAGTACTTC. It codes for CASSYSGSEQYF.